This is a list of T cell receptor beta chains from one sample in a study of cytomegalovirus exposure and HLA in healthy donors. Generated by immunoSEQ multiplex PCR, the TCRdb table keeps only in-frame clones and is missing some. The repertoire holds about 140,000 clones, with roughly 79% as singletons. Input material: PBMCs. The receptors originated from a woman in her 40s in good health and CMV-seronegative. CDR3s include the opening cysteine and the closing phenylalanine or tryptophan. A D gene is named only where the DNA matches it firmly. Clone size is shown for a subset of rows, as once, few, many or a class of expanded clone.

abundance: -
v_gene: TRBV28
j_gene: TRBJ2-1
d_gene: -
CDR3aa: CASSFWSGDNEQFF
CDR3nt: TGTGCCAGCAGTTTCTGGAGTGGAGACAATGAGCAGTTCTTC

abundance: once
v_gene: TRBV4-3
j_gene: TRBJ1-2
d_gene: -
CDR3aa: CASSQDSFGWSYGYTF
CDR3nt: TGCGCCAGCAGCCAAGACTCATTCGGGTGGAGCTATGGCTACACCTTC

abundance: -
v_gene: TRBV5-4
j_gene: TRBJ2-1
d_gene: TRBD2
CDR3aa: CASSFGTGGGNEQFF
CDR3nt: TGTGCCAGCAGCTTTGGAACGGGAGGGGGCAATGAGCAGTTCTTC

abundance: -
v_gene: TRBV5-4
j_gene: TRBJ2-7
d_gene: -
CDR3aa: CASSLPGDPYEQYF
CDR3nt: TGTGCCAGCAGCTTGCCCGGGGATCCCTACGAGCAGTACTTC

abundance: -
v_gene: TRBV4-2
j_gene: TRBJ2-5
d_gene: TRBD2
CDR3aa: CASSPTPQGTSQETQYF
CDR3nt: TGTGCCAGCAGCCCTACTCCCCAAGGGACTAGCCAAGAGACCCAGTACTTC

abundance: once
v_gene: TRBV15
j_gene: TRBJ2-6
d_gene: -
CDR3aa: CATALSSGTHSSGANVLTF
CDR3nt: TGTGCCACGGCGCTTTCTTCCGGGACTCACAGCTCTGGGGCCAACGTCCTGACTTTC

abundance: -
v_gene: TRBV7-9
j_gene: TRBJ2-1
d_gene: -
CDR3aa: CASSFMRDNEQFF
CDR3nt: TGTGCCAGCAGCTTCATGCGCGACAATGAGCAGTTCTTC

abundance: -
v_gene: TRBV9
j_gene: TRBJ2-1
d_gene: TRBD1
CDR3aa: CASSAHGQGVNNEQFF
CDR3nt: TGTGCCAGCAGCGCTCACGGACAGGGGGTGAATAATGAGCAGTTCTTC

abundance: -
v_gene: TRBV4-1
j_gene: TRBJ2-7
d_gene: -
CDR3aa: CASSQDAPTGLSSYEQYF
CDR3nt: TGCGCCAGCAGCCAGGATGCTCCGACTGGCTTAAGCTCCTACGAGCAGTACTTC

abundance: -
v_gene: TRBV7-2
j_gene: TRBJ2-5
d_gene: -
CDR3aa: CASSLGGIQETQYF
CDR3nt: TGTGCCAGCAGCTTAGGAGGGATCCAAGAGACCCAGTACTTC

abundance: -
v_gene: TRBV14
j_gene: TRBJ2-7
d_gene: TRBD2
CDR3aa: CASSQSPSGVRRGVEQYF
CDR3nt: TGTGCCAGCAGCCAATCCCCTAGCGGGGTGCGCCGGGGGGTCGAGCAGTACTTC

abundance: -
v_gene: TRBV7-3
j_gene: TRBJ1-2
d_gene: TRBD1
CDR3aa: CASSLSGTDYGYTF
CDR3nt: TGTGCCAGCAGCTTAAGTGGGACAGACTATGGCTACACCTTC

abundance: -
v_gene: TRBV7-9
j_gene: TRBJ2-7
d_gene: -
CDR3aa: CASSLETSQDEQYF
CDR3nt: TGTGCCAGCAGCTTGGAAACCTCGCAGGACGAGCAGTACTTC

abundance: -
v_gene: TRBV25-1
j_gene: TRBJ2-7
d_gene: TRBD1
CDR3aa: CASSEWDRVYEQYF
CDR3nt: TGTGCCAGCAGTGAATGGGACAGGGTTTACGAGCAGTACTTC

abundance: -
v_gene: TRBV30
j_gene: TRBJ2-1
d_gene: TRBD2
CDR3aa: CAWTLAGVSGEQFF
CDR3nt: TGTGCCTGGACACTAGCGGGAGTTTCTGGTGAGCAGTTCTTC

abundance: once
v_gene: TRBV5-6
j_gene: TRBJ2-7
d_gene: -
CDR3aa: CASSSGSSYEQYF
CDR3nt: TGTGCCAGCAGCTCGGGGAGCTCCTACGAGCAGTACTTC

abundance: -
v_gene: TRBV13
j_gene: TRBJ2-3
d_gene: -
CDR3aa: CASSLEGDTDTQYF
CDR3nt: TGTGCCAGCAGCTTAGAAGGGGACACAGATACGCAGTATTTT

abundance: few
v_gene: TRBV5-3
j_gene: TRBJ2-3
d_gene: -
CDR3aa: CARSAQGPDTQYF
CDR3nt: TGTGCCAGAAGCGCCCAGGGGCCGGATACGCAGTATTTT

abundance: -
v_gene: TRBV28
j_gene: TRBJ2-1
d_gene: TRBD2
CDR3aa: CATYRTSGRVADEQFF
CDR3nt: TGTGCCACTTATAGGACTAGCGGGAGAGTCGCGGATGAGCAGTTCTTC

abundance: -
v_gene: TRBV27
j_gene: TRBJ2-7
d_gene: -
CDR3aa: CASSHTGSYEQYF
CDR3nt: TGTGCCAGCAGTCATACAGGTTCCTACGAGCAGTACTTC